The 16 T cell receptor beta chains below come from one sample, sequenced in a study of T-cell memory formation after mild COVID-19. TCRdb redid the calling of the 5' RACE reads with MiXCR, one entry per CDR3 protein. The data contain roughly 340,000 distinct CDR3 sequences, roughly 15% of them seen just once; the ten biggest clones take up approximately 20%. The specimen was PBMCs or a T cell subset sorted from them (not recorded which). Source of these receptors: a man between 18 and 35 years old who had mild COVID-19 (a few samples of this study predate the infection). Cell type and time point are not known.

This clonotype was recorded at least ten times. The chain joins TRBV5-1 to TRBJ2-3, with D perhaps matching TRBD2 (6 bases). With 3 bases removed from V and 4 bases from J, the gap between germline ends came to 6 bases. Germline values: CDR1 SGHRS, CDR2 YFSETQ. There are 12 residues in the CDR3. CDR3 loop: CASSSGADTQYF. CDR3 DNA: TGCGCCAGCAGCTCGGGGGCAGATACGCAGTATTTT.

This clonotype has a handful of counts. The gene calls are TRBV5-1 and TRBJ2-7; D unclear. The CDR3 spans 14 residues. Trimming cost V 4 bases and J 2 bases, with 13 bases left between them. Germline V gene lookup returns CDR1 SGHRS and CDR2 YFSETQ. For the CDR3, the DNA is TGCGCCAGCAGCCCAACACCGGCCGCCTACGAGCAGTACTTC. Translated, it gives CASSPTPAAYEQYF.

As for this clonotype: A much larger clone lies one base from this, so it may be a read error. V gene TRBV2 combines with J gene TRBJ2-3; 11 bases match TRBD2. The CDR3 has 14 residues. CDR1 is SNHLY, CDR2 FYNNEI, per germline. The CDR3 here is CASSVTSGTDRQYF. The CDR3, as DNA: TGTGCCAGCAGTGTGACTAGCGGGACAGATAGGCAGTATTTT.

J is TRBJ2-3 and V is TRBV5-1; TRBD2 matches at 10 bases. There are 15 residues in the CDR3. CDR1 is SGHRS and CDR2 is YFSETQ in the germline V gene. V lost 0 bases, J lost 5 bases, and 3 bases stayed unmatched. CDR3 in amino acids: CASSLASGGVDTQYF. The CDR3 DNA reads TGCGCCAGCAGCTTGGCTAGCGGGGGCGTAGATACGCAGTATTTT.

The J gene is TRBJ1-5, the V gene TRBV18, with 11 positions matching TRBD1. This CDR3 contains 16 residues. Germline V CDR1 and CDR2: KGHSH, LQKENI. Trimming removed 5 bases from V and 7 bases from J; junction bases left unmatched: 10. CDR3 in DNA: TGTGCCAGCTCAGGGACAGGGGGTCGTTTCGACCAGCCCCAGCATTTT. It encodes CASSGTGGRFDQPQHF.

This clonotype has a count of ten or more. The chain is built from TRBV10-3 and TRBJ2-7; 11 bases align to TRBD1. V dropped 2 bases and J dropped 5; count of bases not matched to a gene: 2. From germline, CDR1 is ENHRY and CDR2 SYGVKD. CDR3 length: 14 residues. CDR3 protein: CAISEGQGAHEQYF. The CDR3 DNA is TGTGCCATCAGTGAGGGACAGGGGGCCCACGAGCAGTACTTC.

The chain links TRBV7-9 to TRBJ2-5; D is ambiguous. CDR1 SEHNR and CDR2 FQNEAQ come from the germline V gene (reference sequence). The V gene lost 7 bases and the J gene lost 3 bases, with 6 bases spanning the gap. The CDR3 spans 11 residues. The CDR3 loop reads CASTQEETQYF. The CDR3 DNA follows: TGTGCCAGCACCCAGGAAGAGACCCAGTACTTC.

V usage is TRBV6-8 and J usage is TRBJ1-2; the D gene is possibly TRBD1 (5 bases). The V end lost 4 bases, the J end lost 6 bases, and 15 bases lay between the germline ends. The CDR3 extends over 14 amino acids. Germline loops: CDR1 MNHGY, CDR2 SAAAGT. CDR3 in DNA: TGTGCCAGCAGTTCCCTCGACAGCCGTCATGGCTACACCTTC. Its translation: CASSSLDSRHGYTF.

There are many counts of this clonotype. The rearrangement uses TRBV7-3 and TRBJ2-2; D gene unclear. This CDR3 has 15 residues. Germline V gene sequence: CDR1 SGHTA, CDR2 FQGTGA. Between the trimmed V and J ends, which lost 1 base and 4 bases, there was a span of 10 bases. The CDR3 is CASSLNSGLTGELFF. The DNA of the CDR3 is TGTGCCAGCAGCTTAAACTCGGGTCTCACCGGGGAGCTGTTTTTT.

The gene calls are TRBV4-1 and TRBJ2-3; perhaps TRBD2 as D (6 bases). This CDR3 is 15 amino acids long. V lost 5 bases to trimming and J lost 0 bases, with 12 bases between them. Germline CDR1 and CDR2: MGHRA and YSYEKL. The CDR3 sequence: CASSFPGGSTDTQYF. The CDR3, as DNA: TGCGCCAGCAGCTTCCCTGGGGGGAGCACAGATACGCAGTATTTT.

This clonotype was seen more than once but under ten times. The chain employs TRBV20-1 and TRBJ1-2, with D possibly matching TRBD1 (6 bases). Germline V gene lookup returns CDR1 DFQATT and CDR2 SNEGSKA (reference sequence). The CDR3 length is 12 residues. The CDR3 DNA reads TGCGCTGAAGGCCGGCAGGGGCGGGGCTACACCTTC. Translated, it gives CAEGRQGRGYTF.

The chain joins TRBV21-1 to TRBJ1-3. TRBV21-1 is labeled a pseudogene. This CDR3 is built from 16 residues. CDR3 loop: CASRNCWCLLRNTIYF. The CDR3 DNA reads TGTGCCAGCAGAAATTGCTGGTGTCTTCTCCGAAACACCATATATTTT.

In its sample, this clonotype was seen a few times. This chain links TRBV12-3 or TRBV12-4 with TRBJ1-5, with D possibly matching TRBD1 (5 bases). The CDR3 runs to 16 residues. The V and J ends lost 6 bases and 0 bases respectively, with 15 bases between them. CDR3 bases: TGTGCCAGCAGAACGGGACCCTTTGATAGCAATCAGCCCCAGCATTTT. Encoded protein: CASRTGPFDSNQPQHF.

Only a few counts were recorded for this clonotype. The chain has TRBV29-1 and TRBJ2-1; the D call may be TRBD1 or TRBD2 (7 bases each). V shed 5 bases and J shed 5 bases, with 13 bases lying between them. Germline lookup yields CDR1 SQVTM and CDR2 ANQGSEA. CDR3 length: 13 amino acids. CDR3 coding DNA: TGCAGCGTTTACCCAGGGGGGGACAATGAGCAGTTCTTC. Amino acid sequence: CSVYPGGDNEQFF.

In this sample, this clonotype turned up a few times. The chain carries TRBV4-1 and TRBJ1-5; 9 bases map to TRBD1. V lost 0 bases, J lost 4 bases, and 13 bases stayed unmatched. CDR3 length: 19 amino acids. Germline lookup yields CDR1 MGHRA and CDR2 YSYEKL. CDR3 nucleotides: TGCGCCAGCAGCCAAGACGGACTCCGGGACAGGGAAAAGAATCAGCCCCAGCATTTT. Translated, it gives CASSQDGLRDREKNQPQHF.

This clonotype was seen only a few times. The chain is built from TRBV3-1 and TRBJ1-1, with unresolved D. The CDR3 loop spans 15 amino acids. Trimming stripped 5 bases from V and 3 bases from J, with 16 bases between. CDR1 and CDR2 (germline): LGHDT, YNNKEL (reference sequence). For the CDR3, the DNA is TGTGCCAGCAGCGCACAAGAAGTCTGGGACACTGAAGCTTTCTTT. It codes for CASSAQEVWDTEAFF.